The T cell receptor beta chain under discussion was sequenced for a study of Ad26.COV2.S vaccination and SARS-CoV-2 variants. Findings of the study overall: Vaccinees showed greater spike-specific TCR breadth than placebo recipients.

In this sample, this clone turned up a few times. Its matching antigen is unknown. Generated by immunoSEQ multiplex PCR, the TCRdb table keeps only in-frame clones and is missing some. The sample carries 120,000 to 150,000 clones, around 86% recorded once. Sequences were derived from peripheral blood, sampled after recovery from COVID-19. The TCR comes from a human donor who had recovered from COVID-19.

CDR3 DNA sequence: TGTGCCAGCAGTGCCCGACAGGGCAGCTCCTATAATTCACCCCTCCACTTT. Residues: CASSARQGSSYNSPLHF. The rearrangement uses TRBV25-1 and TRBJ1-6, with 7 positions matching TRBD1. This CDR3 has 17 residues. CDR1 MGHDK and CDR2 SYGVNS come from the germline V gene. The junction had 6 bases not matched to a gene; V was cut back by 4 bases and J by 0 bases.